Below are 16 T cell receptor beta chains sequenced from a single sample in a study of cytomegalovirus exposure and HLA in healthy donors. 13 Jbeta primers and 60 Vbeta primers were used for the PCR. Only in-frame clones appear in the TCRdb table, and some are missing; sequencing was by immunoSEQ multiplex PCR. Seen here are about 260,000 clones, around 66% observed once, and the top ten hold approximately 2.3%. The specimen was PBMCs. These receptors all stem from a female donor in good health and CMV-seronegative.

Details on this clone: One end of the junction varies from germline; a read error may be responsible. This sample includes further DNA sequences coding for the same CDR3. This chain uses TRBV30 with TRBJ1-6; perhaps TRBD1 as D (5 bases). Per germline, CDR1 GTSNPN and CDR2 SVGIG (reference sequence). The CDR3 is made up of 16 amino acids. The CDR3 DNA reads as TGTGCCTGGACCGGGGGATCTAGCTCCTATAATTCCCCCCTCCACTTT. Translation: CAWTGGSSSYNSPLHF.

The CDR3 nucleotides are TGTGCCAGCAGCGCGGCTGACTATGGCTACACCTTC. It codes for CASSAADYGYTF. This chain joins TRBV6-1 and TRBJ1-2; D is undetermined. CDR3 length: 12 residues. Trimming stripped 6 bases from V and 3 bases from J, with 8 bases between. Looked up from germline, CDR1 is MNHNS and CDR2 is SASEGT.

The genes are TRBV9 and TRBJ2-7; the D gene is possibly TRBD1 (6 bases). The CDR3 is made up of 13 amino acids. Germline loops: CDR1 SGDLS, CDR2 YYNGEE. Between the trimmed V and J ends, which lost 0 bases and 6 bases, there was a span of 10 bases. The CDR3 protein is CASSVEQGREQYF. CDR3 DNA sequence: TGTGCCAGCAGCGTAGAACAGGGCCGCGAGCAGTACTTC.

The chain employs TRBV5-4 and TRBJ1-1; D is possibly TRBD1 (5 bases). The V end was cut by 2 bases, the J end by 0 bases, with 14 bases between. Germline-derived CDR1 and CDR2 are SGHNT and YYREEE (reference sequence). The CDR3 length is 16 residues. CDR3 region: CASSLRGVPMNTEAFF. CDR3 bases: TGTGCCAGCAGCTTACGGGGGGTTCCCATGAACACTGAAGCTTTCTTT.

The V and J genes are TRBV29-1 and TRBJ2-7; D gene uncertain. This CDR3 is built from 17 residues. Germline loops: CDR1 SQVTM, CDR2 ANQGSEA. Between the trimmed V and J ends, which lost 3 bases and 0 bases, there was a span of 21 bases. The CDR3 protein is CSVEGVSIRGSSYEQYF. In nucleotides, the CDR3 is TGCAGCGTTGAGGGTGTTAGTATCCGCGGTAGCTCCTACGAGCAGTACTTC.

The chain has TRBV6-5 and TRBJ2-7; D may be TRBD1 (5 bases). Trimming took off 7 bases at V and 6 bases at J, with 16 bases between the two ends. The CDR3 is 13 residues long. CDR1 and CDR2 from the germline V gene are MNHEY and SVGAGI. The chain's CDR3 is CASIGAGTGEQYF. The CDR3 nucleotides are TGTGCCAGCATTGGGGCAGGAACGGGCGAGCAGTACTTC.

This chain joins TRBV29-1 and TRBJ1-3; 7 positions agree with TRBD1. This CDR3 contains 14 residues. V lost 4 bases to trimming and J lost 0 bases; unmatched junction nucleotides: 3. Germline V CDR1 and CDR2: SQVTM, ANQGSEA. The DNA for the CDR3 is TGCAGCGTTGGGGACAGTTTCTCTGGAAACACCATATATTTT. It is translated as CSVGDSFSGNTIYF.

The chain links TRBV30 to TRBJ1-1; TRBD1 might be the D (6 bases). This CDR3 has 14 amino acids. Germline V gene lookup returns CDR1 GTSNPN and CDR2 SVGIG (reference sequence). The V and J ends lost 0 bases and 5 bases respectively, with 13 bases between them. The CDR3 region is CAWSVRGAGTEAFF. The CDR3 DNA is TGTGCCTGGAGTGTACGGGGGGCTGGGACTGAAGCTTTCTTT.

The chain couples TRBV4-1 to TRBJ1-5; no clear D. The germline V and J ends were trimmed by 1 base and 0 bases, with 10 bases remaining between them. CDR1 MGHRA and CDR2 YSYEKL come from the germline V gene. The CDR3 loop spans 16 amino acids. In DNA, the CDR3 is TGCGCCAGCAGCCAAGGGGCAGATTATAGCAATCAGCCCCAGCATTTT. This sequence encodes CASSQGADYSNQPQHF.

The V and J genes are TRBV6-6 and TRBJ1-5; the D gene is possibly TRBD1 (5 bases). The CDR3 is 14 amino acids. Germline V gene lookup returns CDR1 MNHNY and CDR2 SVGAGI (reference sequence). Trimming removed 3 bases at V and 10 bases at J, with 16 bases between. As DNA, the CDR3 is TGTGCCAGCAGTTATGCGCAGGGCGAAGGCCCCCAGCATTTT. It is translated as CASSYAQGEGPQHF.

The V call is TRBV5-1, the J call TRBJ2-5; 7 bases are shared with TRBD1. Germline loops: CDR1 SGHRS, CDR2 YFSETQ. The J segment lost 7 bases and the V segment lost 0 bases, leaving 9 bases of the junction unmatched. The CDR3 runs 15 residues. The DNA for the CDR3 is TGCGCCAGCAGCTTGGGTGACAGGGTATTGTGGACCCAGTACTTC. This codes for CASSLGDRVLWTQYF.

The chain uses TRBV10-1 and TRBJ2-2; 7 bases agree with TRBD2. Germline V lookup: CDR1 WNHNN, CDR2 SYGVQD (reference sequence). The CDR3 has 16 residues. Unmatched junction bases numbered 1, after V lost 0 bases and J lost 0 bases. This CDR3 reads CASSESGLANTGELFF. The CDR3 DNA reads TGCGCCAGCAGTGAGTCAGGACTAGCGAACACCGGGGAGCTGTTTTTT.

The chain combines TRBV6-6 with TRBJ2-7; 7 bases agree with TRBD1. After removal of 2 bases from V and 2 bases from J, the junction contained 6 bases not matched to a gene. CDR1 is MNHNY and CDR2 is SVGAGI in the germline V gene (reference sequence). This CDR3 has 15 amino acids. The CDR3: CASSYTQGVPYEQYF. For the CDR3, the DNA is TGTGCCAGCAGTTACACTCAGGGGGTTCCCTACGAGCAGTACTTC.

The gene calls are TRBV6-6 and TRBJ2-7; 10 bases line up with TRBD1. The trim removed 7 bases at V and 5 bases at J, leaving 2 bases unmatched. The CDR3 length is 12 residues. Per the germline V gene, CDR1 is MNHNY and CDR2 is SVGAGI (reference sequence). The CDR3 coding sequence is TGTGCCAGCACCGACAGGGGGCACGAGCAGTACTTC. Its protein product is CASTDRGHEQYF.

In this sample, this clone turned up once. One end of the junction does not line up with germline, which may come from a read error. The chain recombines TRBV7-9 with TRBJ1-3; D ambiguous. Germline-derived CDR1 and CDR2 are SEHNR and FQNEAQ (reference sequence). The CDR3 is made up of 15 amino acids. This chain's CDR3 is CSSSLEAGAGNTIYF. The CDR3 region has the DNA TGTTCCAGCAGCTTAGAAGCGGGCGCTGGAAACACCATATATTTT. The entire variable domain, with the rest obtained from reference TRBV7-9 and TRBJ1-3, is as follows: DTGVSQNPRHKITKRGQNVTFRCDPISEHNRLYWYRQTLGQGPEFLTYFQNEAQLEKSRLLSDRFSAERPKGSFSTLEIQRTEQGDSAMYLCSSSLEAGAGNTIYFGEGSWLTVV.

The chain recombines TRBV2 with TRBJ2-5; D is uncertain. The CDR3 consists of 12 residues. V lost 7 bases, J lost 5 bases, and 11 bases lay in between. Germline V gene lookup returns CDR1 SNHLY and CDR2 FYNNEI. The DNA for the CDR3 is TGTGCCAGCAACTACGCTGTTGAGACCCAGTACTTC. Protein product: CASNYAVETQYF.